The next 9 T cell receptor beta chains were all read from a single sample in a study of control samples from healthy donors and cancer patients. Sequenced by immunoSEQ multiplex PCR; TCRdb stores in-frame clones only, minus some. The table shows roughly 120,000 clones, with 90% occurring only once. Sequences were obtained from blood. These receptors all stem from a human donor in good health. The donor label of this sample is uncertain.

Here the CDR3 reads CASSPWTGNPTEAFF. The CDR3 DNA reads TGTGCCAGCAGCCCCTGGACAGGGAACCCCACTGAAGCTTTCTTT. The chain joins TRBV7-8 to TRBJ1-1, with 8 positions matching TRBD1. Losses at the gene ends were 5 bases for V and 4 bases for J; bases not matched to a gene: 9. CDR1 is SGHVS and CDR2 is FQNEAQ in the germline V gene. This CDR3 has 15 residues.

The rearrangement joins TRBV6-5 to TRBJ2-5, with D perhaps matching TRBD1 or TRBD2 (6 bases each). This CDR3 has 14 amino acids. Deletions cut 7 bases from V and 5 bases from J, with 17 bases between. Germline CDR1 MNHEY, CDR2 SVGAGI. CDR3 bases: TGTGCCAGCACCCAGAGGGGGGCGGTGGAGACCCAGTACTTC. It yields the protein CASTQRGAVETQYF.

The CDR3 sequence: CASSTYNEQFF. CDR3 bases: TGTGCCAGCAGTACCTACAATGAGCAGTTCTTC. This chain joins TRBV12-3 or TRBV12-4 and TRBJ2-1; no reliable D call. V was clipped by 5 bases and J by 2 bases, with 1 base between them. This CDR3 is 11 amino acids long.

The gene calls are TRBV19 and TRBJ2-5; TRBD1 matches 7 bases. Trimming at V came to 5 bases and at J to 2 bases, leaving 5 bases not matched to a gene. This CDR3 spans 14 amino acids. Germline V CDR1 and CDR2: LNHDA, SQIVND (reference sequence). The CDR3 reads CASSLQGRQETQYF. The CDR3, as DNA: TGTGCCAGTAGTCTACAGGGGCGTCAAGAGACCCAGTACTTC.

The CDR3 DNA sequence: TGTGCCAGCAGCCCCTCCCCATCCTACGAGCAGTACGTC. This encodes CASSPSPSYEQYV. This chain links TRBV5-5 with TRBJ2-7; D unclear. The CDR3 spans 13 residues. V lost 4 bases to trimming and J lost 1 base, with 9 bases between them. Germline V CDR1 and CDR2: SGHKS, YYEKEE (reference sequence).

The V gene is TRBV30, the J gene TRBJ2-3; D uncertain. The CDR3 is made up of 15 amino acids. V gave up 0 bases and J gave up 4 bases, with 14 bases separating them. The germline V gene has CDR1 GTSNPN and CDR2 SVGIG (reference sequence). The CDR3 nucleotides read TGTGCCTGGAGTGTCGAAGGGCGTTTGTCAGATACGCAGTATTTT. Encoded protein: CAWSVEGRLSDTQYF.

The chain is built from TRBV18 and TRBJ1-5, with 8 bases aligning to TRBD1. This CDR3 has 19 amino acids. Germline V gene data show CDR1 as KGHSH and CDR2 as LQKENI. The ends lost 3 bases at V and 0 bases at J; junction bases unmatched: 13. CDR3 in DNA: TGTGCCAGCTCACCCTTCTCCGGGACAGGCGATTATAGCAATCAGCCCCAGCATTTT. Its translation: CASSPFSGTGDYSNQPQHF.

This CDR3 reads CASGSLAGTEAFF. The CDR3 DNA sequence: TGTGCTAGTGGTTCCCTCGCGGGCACTGAAGCTTTCTTT. This chain uses TRBV12-5 with TRBJ1-1; D uncertain. The germline gives CDR1 LGHNT, CDR2 FRNRAP. Between the trimmed V and J ends, which lost 4 bases and 4 bases, there was a span of 10 bases. The CDR3 has 13 residues.

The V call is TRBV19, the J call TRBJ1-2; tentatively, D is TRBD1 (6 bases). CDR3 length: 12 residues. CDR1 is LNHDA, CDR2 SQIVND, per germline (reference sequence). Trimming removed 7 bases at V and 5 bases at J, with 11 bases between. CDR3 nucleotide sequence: TGTGCCAGTACTCAAAGGGGGTATGGCTACACCTTC. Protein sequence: CASTQRGYGYTF.